The present entry profiles one T cell receptor (beta chain) with its context. TCRdb itself ran the 5' RACE reads through MiXCR, one entry per CDR3 protein. Here the sample spans 450,000 to 650,000 distinct CDR3 sequences, around 20% being singletons. The data were obtained in a study of T-cell memory formation after mild COVID-19. The V gene's germline CDR1 is LGHDT and CDR2 YNNKEL (reference sequence). The CDR3 runs 12 residues. V was pared by 4 bases and J by 7 bases, with 11 bases between. The receptor was isolated from an adult woman who had mild COVID-19 (a few samples of this study predate the infection). Cell type and time point are not known. Material for sequencing was PBMCs or a T cell subset sorted from them (not recorded which). The V and J genes are TRBV3-1 and TRBJ2-7; D not resolved. The CDR3 DNA is TGTGCCAGCAGCCTATTGCTAGGGGAGCAGTACTTC. Translated, it gives CASSLLLGEQYF.